This T cell receptor beta chain was found in a study of blood T cell repertoires in COVID-19. Overall study context: Sites in the United States, Italy and Spain provided acute and convalescent COVID-19 samples.

The CDR3 is 14 amino acids. V lost 4 bases to trimming and J lost 5 bases, with 11 bases between them. Germline values: CDR1 LNHDA, CDR2 SQIVND (reference sequence). Libraries were prepared by immunoSEQ multiplex PCR; TCRdb keeps only in-frame clonotypes and omits some of them. The data contain about 120,000 clones, about 79% of them singletons. The sequence derives from a woman of 80 years or more with acute or convalescent COVID-19. The J gene is TRBJ2-2, the V gene TRBV19; the D gene is possibly TRBD1 (6 bases). Input material: peripheral blood. The CDR3 DNA reads TGTGCCAGTAGTACACAGGGTGGGACCGGGGAGCTGTTTTTT. It encodes CASSTQGGTGELFF.